This is a list of T cell receptor beta chains from one sample in a study of beta chain features in type 1 diabetes. Libraries were prepared by immunoSEQ multiplex PCR; TCRdb keeps only in-frame clonotypes and omits some of them. The repertoire holds about 900,000 clones, with 17% as singletons. Sequencing was done on a sample of naive CD4+ T cells from blood. The receptors derive from a woman under 30 in good health. The CDR3 runs from the conserved cysteine through the conserved F or W. A D gene is named only where the DNA matches it firmly. Clone size is not always given. Where it is, it says once, few, many or a class for expanded clones.

J: TRBJ2-3; D: NA; size: NA; V: TRBV7-9; DNA: TGTGCCAACAGCCCAATAAGGACGCAGTATTTT; CDR3: CANSPIRTQYF
J: TRBJ2-2; D: NA; size: NA; V: TRBV11-3; DNA: TGTGCCAGCAGCCCCCGGACCGGGGAGCTGTTTTTT; CDR3: CASSPRTGELFF
J: TRBJ2-5; D: TRBD1; size: few; V: TRBV29-1; DNA: TGCAGCGTTGTCACAGGGGAAGAGACCCAGTACTTC; CDR3: CSVVTGEETQYF
J: TRBJ2-3; D: NA; size: NA; V: TRBV4-3; DNA: TGCGCCAGCAGCCAAGACCCATCGGGAGTTACGCAGTATTTT; CDR3: CASSQDPSGVTQYF
J: TRBJ2-3; D: NA; size: few; V: TRBV7-9; DNA: TGTGCCAGCAGCCCTAACACAGATACGCAGTATTTT; CDR3: CASSPNTDTQYF
J: TRBJ1-5; D: NA; size: NA; V: TRBV7-9; DNA: TGTGCCAGCAGCTTAGACAGCCACCGTAATCAGCCCCAGCATTTT; CDR3: CASSLDSHRNQPQHF
J: TRBJ2-1; D: NA; size: few; V: TRBV10-3; DNA: TGTGCCATCAGTGTGGGCGATGAGCAGTTCTTC; CDR3: CAISVGDEQFF
J: TRBJ1-1; D: NA; size: few; V: TRBV7-9; DNA: TGTGCCAGCAGCAACGGACAGAACACTGAAGCTTTCTTT; CDR3: CASSNGQNTEAFF
J: TRBJ2-2; D: NA; size: few; V: TRBV5-1; DNA: TGCGCCAGCACCGAGGACTCCCACACCGGGGAGCTGTTTTTT; CDR3: CASTEDSHTGELFF
J: TRBJ2-3; D: TRBD1; size: NA; V: TRBV9; DNA: TGTGCCAGCAACCTCGGACAGGGTACAGATACGCAGTATTTT; CDR3: CASNLGQGTDTQYF
J: TRBJ1-5; D: NA; size: NA; V: TRBV4-3; DNA: TGCGCCAGCAGCCAAGATCGGGGAGGGGCACTATGGCAGCCCCAGCATTTT; CDR3: CASSQDRGGALWQPQHF
J: TRBJ2-3; D: NA; size: few; V: TRBV2; DNA: TGTGCCAGCAGTGAAAATACGCAGTATTTT; CDR3: CASSENTQYF
J: TRBJ1-5; D: NA; size: NA; V: TRBV23-1; DNA: TGCGCCAGCACTACGTACGCCAGGGCCGATAGCAATCAGCCCCAGCATTTT; CDR3: CASTTYARADSNQPQHF
J: TRBJ2-1; D: TRBD2; size: NA; V: TRBV28; DNA: TGTGCCAGCAGTTTGGTCGGGAGGGCCGGTGAGCAGTTCTTC; CDR3: CASSLVGRAGEQFF
J: TRBJ2-7; D: NA; size: NA; V: TRBV19; DNA: TGTGCCAGTAGTATAGGGACACTACCGGCCTACGAGCAGTACTTC; CDR3: CASSIGTLPAYEQYF
J: TRBJ1-1; D: NA; size: few; V: TRBV9; DNA: TGTGCCAGCAGCGTAGCGCAGAACACTGAAGCTTTCTTT; CDR3: CASSVAQNTEAFF
J: TRBJ2-1; D: NA; size: few; V: TRBV4-3; DNA: TGCGCCAGCAGCCAAGACGGGGAGTACCTGGCGGTCGATGAGCAGTTCTTC; CDR3: CASSQDGEYLAVDEQFF
J: TRBJ1-5; D: NA; size: NA; V: TRBV7-9; DNA: TGTGCCAGCAGCCTAGGGTCTGGGGGCCGGGATCAGCCCCAGCATTTT; CDR3: CASSLGSGGRDQPQHF
J: TRBJ1-2; D: NA; size: few; V: TRBV28; DNA: TGTGCCAGCAGCCGTTTGGCTAGGGGAAGCTATGGCTACACCTTC; CDR3: CASSRLARGSYGYTF
J: TRBJ2-1; D: TRBD2; size: NA; V: TRBV7-2; DNA: TGTGCCAGCAGTCACCCCCGGCGGGGGGGGAATGAGCAGTTCTTC; CDR3: CASSHPRRGGNEQFF
J: TRBJ2-4; D: NA; size: NA; V: TRBV7-8; DNA: TGTGCCAGCAGCTTAGGTGGGGACATTCAGTACTTC; CDR3: CASSLGGDIQYF
J: TRBJ2-5; D: NA; size: NA; V: TRBV5-1; DNA: TGCGCCAGCAGCTTCCGGGACAACCGTAAAGAGACCCAGTACTTC; CDR3: CASSFRDNRKETQYF
J: TRBJ2-5; D: NA; size: NA; V: TRBV13; DNA: TGTGCCAGCAGCTTAGTTGGCCCCCTGCGCGAAAAGTACTTC; CDR3: CASSLVGPLREKYF
J: TRBJ2-2; D: TRBD2; size: NA; V: TRBV28; DNA: TGTGCCAGCAGTCCGACTCACGGCGGACTAGCGAACACCGGGGAGCTGTTTTTT; CDR3: CASSPTHGGLANTGELFF
J: TRBJ1-4; D: NA; size: few; V: TRBV4-3; DNA: TGCGCCAGCAGCCAAAGCCCGGCAGAGGGACGGGTAAAACTGTTTTTT; CDR3: CASSQSPAEGRVKLFF
J: TRBJ2-7; D: NA; size: NA; V: TRBV15; DNA: TGTGCCACCAGCAGGACTAGTGGTTCCTACGAGCAGTACTTC; CDR3: CATSRTSGSYEQYF
J: TRBJ1-1; D: TRBD1; size: many; V: TRBV14; DNA: TGTGCCAGCAGCCAGGACAGGGATACTGAAGCTTTCTTT; CDR3: CASSQDRDTEAFF
J: TRBJ1-2; D: NA; size: NA; V: TRBV29-1; DNA: TGCAGCGTTGGGCAGAACTATGGCTACACCTTC; CDR3: CSVGQNYGYTF
J: TRBJ1-5; D: NA; size: few; V: TRBV7-2; DNA: TGTGCCAGCAGCTTAGTTGGGGTCCACAATCAGCCCCAGCATTTT; CDR3: CASSLVGVHNQPQHF
J: TRBJ1-2; D: TRBD1; size: NA; V: TRBV7-2; DNA: TGTGCCAGCAGCTTAGAGGGCAGGGGGGCCTATGGCTACACCTTC; CDR3: CASSLEGRGAYGYTF
J: TRBJ2-4; D: TRBD2; size: once; V: TRBV6-6; DNA: TGTGCCATCAGTGCGGGGGACCTAGCCAAAAACATTCAGTACTTC; CDR3: CAISAGDLAKNIQYF
J: TRBJ1-2; D: NA; size: NA; V: TRBV6-6; DNA: TGTGCCAGCAGTTCTCAGGGCGAGCGGGAGGCGGGCACCTTC; CDR3: CASSSQGEREAGTF
J: TRBJ2-2; D: NA; size: few; V: TRBV2; DNA: TGTGCCAGCGTGCTCGGAGAGAGCACCGGGGAGCTGTTTTTT; CDR3: CASVLGESTGELFF
J: TRBJ2-1; D: NA; size: NA; V: TRBV6-6; DNA: TGTGCCAGCAGTTACTCGATAGGCTACAATGAGCAGTTCTTC; CDR3: CASSYSIGYNEQFF
J: TRBJ2-7; D: TRBD1; size: NA; V: TRBV13; DNA: TGTGCCAGCAGCTACGGGACAGGGGGCGTGGGACAGTACTTC; CDR3: CASSYGTGGVGQYF
J: TRBJ2-7; D: NA; size: few; V: TRBV12-2; DNA: TGTGCAAGTCGCTTGGGAGGGGCCTACGAGCAGTACTTC; CDR3: CASRLGGAYEQYF
J: TRBJ2-2; D: NA; size: NA; V: TRBV29-1; DNA: TGCAGCGTTGAAGGGAGGGCAGGGGGTACCGGGGAGCTGTTTTTT; CDR3: CSVEGRAGGTGELFF
J: TRBJ2-1; D: NA; size: few; V: TRBV4-3; DNA: TGCGCCAGCAGCCAAGGTTCCCTTGACTACAATGAGCAGTTCTTC; CDR3: CASSQGSLDYNEQFF
J: TRBJ1-1; D: TRBD1; size: few; V: TRBV7-8; DNA: TGTGCCAGCAGCCTGACAGGGAGGACTGAAGCTTTCTTT; CDR3: CASSLTGRTEAFF
J: TRBJ2-7; D: TRBD2; size: NA; V: TRBV5-4; DNA: TGTGCCAGCAGCTTGGGAGCGGGAGCGGGGACCTACGAGCAGTACTTC; CDR3: CASSLGAGAGTYEQYF
J: TRBJ2-5; D: TRBD2; size: NA; V: TRBV7-2; DNA: TGTGCCAGCAGCTTAGTCTCTAGCGGAGAAGAGACCCAGTACTTC; CDR3: CASSLVSSGEETQYF
J: TRBJ2-5; D: TRBD1; size: NA; V: TRBV5-6; DNA: TGTGCCAGCAGCCTGGATACAGGGGGCGAAGAGACCCAGTACTTC; CDR3: CASSLDTGGEETQYF
J: TRBJ2-5; D: NA; size: NA; V: TRBV11-3; DNA: TGTGCCAGCAGCCCCAGAGGGGCCGGAAAAGAGACCCAGTACTTC; CDR3: CASSPRGAGKETQYF
J: TRBJ2-7; D: NA; size: NA; V: TRBV4-3; DNA: TGCGCCAGCAGCCACCTCTCGACAGCAACCCCCTACGAGCAGTACTTC; CDR3: CASSHLSTATPYEQYF
J: TRBJ2-2; D: NA; size: NA; V: TRBV28; DNA: TGTGCCAGCAGCCGCACAGGGATAAGCACCGGGGAGCTGTTTTTT; CDR3: CASSRTGISTGELFF
J: TRBJ2-7; D: NA; size: NA; V: TRBV28; DNA: TGTGCCAGCAGTTTAGAAGTGGGGCAAACCTACGAGCAGTACTTC; CDR3: CASSLEVGQTYEQYF
J: TRBJ2-2; D: NA; size: NA; V: TRBV6-6; DNA: TGTGCCAGCCGCAAGGTTGGTGAGACCGGGGAGCTGTTTTTT; CDR3: CASRKVGETGELFF
J: TRBJ2-1; D: NA; size: NA; V: TRBV2; DNA: TGTGCCAGCAGTGAAGCGTACGGGGGGCGCCCCTACAATGAGCAGTTCTTC; CDR3: CASSEAYGGRPYNEQFF
J: TRBJ2-1; D: TRBD2; size: NA; V: TRBV7-9; DNA: TGTGCCAGCAGCTTAACGGGAGGTAACTACAATGAGCAGTTCTTC; CDR3: CASSLTGGNYNEQFF
J: TRBJ2-5; D: NA; size: few; V: TRBV4-3; DNA: TGCGCCAGCAGCCAAGAGGGGTCCAGGGAGACCCAGTACTTC; CDR3: CASSQEGSRETQYF